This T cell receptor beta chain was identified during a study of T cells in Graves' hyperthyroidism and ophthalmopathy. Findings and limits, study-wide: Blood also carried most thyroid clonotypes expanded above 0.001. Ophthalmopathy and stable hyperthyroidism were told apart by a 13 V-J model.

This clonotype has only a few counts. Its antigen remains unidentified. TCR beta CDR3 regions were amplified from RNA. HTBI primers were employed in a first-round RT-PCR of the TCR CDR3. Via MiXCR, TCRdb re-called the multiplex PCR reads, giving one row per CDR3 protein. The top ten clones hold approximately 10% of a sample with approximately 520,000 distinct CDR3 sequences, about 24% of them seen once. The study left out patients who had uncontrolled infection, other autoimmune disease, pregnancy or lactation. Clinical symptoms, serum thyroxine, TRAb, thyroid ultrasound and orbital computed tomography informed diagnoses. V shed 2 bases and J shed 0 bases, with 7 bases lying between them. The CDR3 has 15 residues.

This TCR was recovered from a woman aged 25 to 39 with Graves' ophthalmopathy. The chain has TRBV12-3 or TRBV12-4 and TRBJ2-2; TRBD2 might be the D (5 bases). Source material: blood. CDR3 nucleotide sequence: TGTGCCAGCAGTTTAAGCGGTGCGAACACCGGGGAGCTGTTTTTT. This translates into CASSLSGANTGELFF.